This record concerns one TCR beta chain sequence. V was pared by 4 bases and J by 1 base, with 18 bases between. This CDR3 has 16 residues. Germline values: CDR1 SQVTM, CDR2 ANQGSEA. The method was immunoSEQ multiplex PCR; TCRdb's version includes in-frame clones alone and lacks a portion of them. The table includes 7,000 to 9,500 clones, 65% to 70% detected once. These data belong to a study of OX40 agonist ivuxolimab in advanced cancers. The sample was CD4+ or CD8+ T cells sorted from blood, taken in a trial of the OX40 agonist ivuxolimab. This TCR came from an adult with an advanced solid tumor such as melanoma, head and neck, liver or kidney cancer. The chain joins TRBV29-1 to TRBJ2-3; D gene ambiguous. CDR3 DNA sequence: TGCAGCGTTGGGGGATACATGTCGTGGGGCACAGATACGCAGTATTTT. It yields the protein CSVGGYMSWGTDTQYF.